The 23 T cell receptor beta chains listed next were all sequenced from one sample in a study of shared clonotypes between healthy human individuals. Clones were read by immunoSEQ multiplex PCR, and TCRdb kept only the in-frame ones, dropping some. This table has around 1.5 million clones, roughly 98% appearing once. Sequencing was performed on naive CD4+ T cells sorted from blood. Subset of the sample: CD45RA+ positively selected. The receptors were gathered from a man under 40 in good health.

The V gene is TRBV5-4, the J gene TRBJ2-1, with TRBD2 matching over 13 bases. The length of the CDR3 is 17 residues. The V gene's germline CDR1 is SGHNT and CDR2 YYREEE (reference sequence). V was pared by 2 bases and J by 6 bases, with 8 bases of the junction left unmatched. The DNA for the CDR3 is TGTGCCAGCAGCTTAGGGACTAGCGGGAAGGGTAGCAATGAGCAGTTCTTC. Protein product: CASSLGTSGKGSNEQFF. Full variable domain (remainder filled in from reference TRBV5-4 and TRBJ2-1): ETGVTQSPTHLIKTRGQQVTLRCSSQSGHNTVSWYQQALGQGPQFIFQYYREEENGRGNFPPRFSGLQFPNYSSELNVNALELDDSALYLCASSLGTSGKGSNEQFFGPGTRLTVL.

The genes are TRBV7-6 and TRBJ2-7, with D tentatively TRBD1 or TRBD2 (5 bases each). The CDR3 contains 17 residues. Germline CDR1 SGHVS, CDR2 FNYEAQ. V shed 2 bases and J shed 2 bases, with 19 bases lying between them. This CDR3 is CASSLPNRGPETYEQYF. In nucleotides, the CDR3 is TGTGCCAGCAGCTTACCAAACCGGGGCCCAGAGACCTACGAGCAGTACTTC.

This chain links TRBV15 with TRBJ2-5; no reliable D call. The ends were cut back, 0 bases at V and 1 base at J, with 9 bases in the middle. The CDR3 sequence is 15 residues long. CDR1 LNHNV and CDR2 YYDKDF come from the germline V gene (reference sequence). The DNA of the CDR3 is TGTGCCACCAGCAGAGATTCGCGGATCCAAGAGACCCAGTACTTC. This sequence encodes CATSRDSRIQETQYF. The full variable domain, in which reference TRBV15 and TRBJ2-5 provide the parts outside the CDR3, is DAMVIQNPRYQVTQFGKPVTLSCSQTLNHNVMYWYQQKSSQAPKLLFHYYDKDFNNEADTPDNFQSRRPNTSFCFLDIRSPGLGDTAMYLCATSRDSRIQETQYFGPGTRLLVL.

CDR3 in DNA: TGTGCCAGCTCACCCCTCGGGACTAGCGGGAGGGCCCTCGAGCAGTACTTC. Its translation is CASSPLGTSGRALEQYF. The V and J genes are TRBV18 and TRBJ2-7, with 16 positions matching TRBD2. The CDR3 runs 17 residues. The germline CDR1 and CDR2 sequences are KGHSH and LQKENI. J was trimmed by 6 bases and V by 3 bases; bases with no gene match: 8.

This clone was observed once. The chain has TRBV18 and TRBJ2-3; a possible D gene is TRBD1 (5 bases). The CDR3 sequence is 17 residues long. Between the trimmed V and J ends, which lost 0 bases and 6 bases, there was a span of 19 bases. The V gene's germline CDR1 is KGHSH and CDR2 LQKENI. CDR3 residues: CASSPPQGRFRDDTQYF. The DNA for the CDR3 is TGTGCCAGCTCACCACCGCAGGGCCGGTTTAGGGATGATACGCAGTATTTT.

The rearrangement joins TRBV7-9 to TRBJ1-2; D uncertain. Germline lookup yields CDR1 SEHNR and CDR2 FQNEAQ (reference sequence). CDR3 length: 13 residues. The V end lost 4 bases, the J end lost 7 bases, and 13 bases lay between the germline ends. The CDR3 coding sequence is TGTGCCAGCAGCTCGGACGGCCCCGGTGGCTACACCTTC. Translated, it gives CASSSDGPGGYTF.

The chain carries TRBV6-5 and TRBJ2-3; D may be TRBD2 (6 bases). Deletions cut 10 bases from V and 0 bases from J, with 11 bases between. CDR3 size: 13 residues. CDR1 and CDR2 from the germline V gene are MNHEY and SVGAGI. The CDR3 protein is CATSSGSTDTQYF. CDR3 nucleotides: TGTGCCACCTCCAGCGGGAGCACAGATACGCAGTATTTT.

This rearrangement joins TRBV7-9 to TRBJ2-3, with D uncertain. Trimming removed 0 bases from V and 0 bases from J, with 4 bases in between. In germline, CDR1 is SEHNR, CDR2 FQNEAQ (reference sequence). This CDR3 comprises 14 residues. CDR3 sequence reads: CASSLATSTDTQYF. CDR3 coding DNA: TGTGCCAGCAGCTTAGCGACGAGCACAGATACGCAGTATTTT. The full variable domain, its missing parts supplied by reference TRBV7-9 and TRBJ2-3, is DTGVSQNPRHKITKRGQNVTFRCDPISEHNRLYWYRQTLGQGPEFLTYFQNEAQLEKSRLLSDRFSAERPKGSFSTLEIQRTEQGDSAMYLCASSLATSTDTQYFGPGTRLTVL.

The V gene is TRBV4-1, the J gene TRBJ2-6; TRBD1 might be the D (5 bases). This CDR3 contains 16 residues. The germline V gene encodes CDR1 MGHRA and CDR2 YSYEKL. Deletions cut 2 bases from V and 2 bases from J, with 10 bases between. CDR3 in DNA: TGCGCCAGCAGCCAACCGCAGGGAACTGGGGCCAACGTCCTGACTTTC. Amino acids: CASSQPQGTGANVLTF.

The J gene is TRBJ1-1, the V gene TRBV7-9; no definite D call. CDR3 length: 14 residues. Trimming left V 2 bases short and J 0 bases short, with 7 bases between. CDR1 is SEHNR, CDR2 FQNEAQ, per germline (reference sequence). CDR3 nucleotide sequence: TGTGCCAGCAGCTTAAGTCGGATGAACACTGAAGCTTTCTTT. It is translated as CASSLSRMNTEAFF.

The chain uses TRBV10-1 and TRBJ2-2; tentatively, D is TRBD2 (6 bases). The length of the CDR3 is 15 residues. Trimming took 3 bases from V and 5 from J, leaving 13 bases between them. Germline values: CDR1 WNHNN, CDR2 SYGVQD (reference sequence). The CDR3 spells CASSEGRAGTGELFF. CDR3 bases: TGCGCCAGCAGTGAAGGGCGGGCGGGGACCGGGGAGCTGTTTTTT.

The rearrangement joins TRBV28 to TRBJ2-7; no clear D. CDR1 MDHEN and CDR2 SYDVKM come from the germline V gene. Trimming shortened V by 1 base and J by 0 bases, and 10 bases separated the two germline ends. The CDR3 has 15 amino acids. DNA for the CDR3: TGTGCCAGCAGTTTATTGCGGTTCTCCTCCTACGAGCAGTACTTC. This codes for CASSLLRFSSYEQYF.

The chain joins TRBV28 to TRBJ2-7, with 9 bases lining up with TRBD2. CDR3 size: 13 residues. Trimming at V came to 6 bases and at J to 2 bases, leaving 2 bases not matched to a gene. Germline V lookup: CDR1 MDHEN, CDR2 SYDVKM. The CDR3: CASRAGGTYEQYF. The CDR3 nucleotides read TGTGCCAGCAGAGCGGGAGGTACCTACGAGCAGTACTTC.

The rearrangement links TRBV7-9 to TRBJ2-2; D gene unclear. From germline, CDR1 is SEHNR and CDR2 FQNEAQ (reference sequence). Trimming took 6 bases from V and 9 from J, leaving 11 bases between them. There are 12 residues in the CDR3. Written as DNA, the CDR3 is TGTGCCAGCAGAACGGAAGGCCGGGAGCTGTTTTTT. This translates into CASRTEGRELFF.

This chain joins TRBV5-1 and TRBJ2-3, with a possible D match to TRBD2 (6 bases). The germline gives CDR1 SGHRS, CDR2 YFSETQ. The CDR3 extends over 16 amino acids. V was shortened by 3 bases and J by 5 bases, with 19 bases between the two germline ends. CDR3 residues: CASSSYWGDQGDTQYF. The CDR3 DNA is TGCGCCAGCAGCTCTTATTGGGGGGACCAGGGAGATACGCAGTATTTT. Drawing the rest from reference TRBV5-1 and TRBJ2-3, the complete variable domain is KAGVTQTPRYLIKTRGQQVTLSCSPISGHRSVSWYQQTPGQGLQFLFEYFSETQRNKGNFPGRFSGRQFSNSRSEMNVSTLELGDSALYLCASSSYWGDQGDTQYFGPGTRLTVL.

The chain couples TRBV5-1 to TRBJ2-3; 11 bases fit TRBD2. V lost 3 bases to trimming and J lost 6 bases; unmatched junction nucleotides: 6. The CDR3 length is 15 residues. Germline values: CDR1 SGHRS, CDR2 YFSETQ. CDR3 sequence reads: CASSSSLAGVDTQYF. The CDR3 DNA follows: TGCGCCAGCAGCTCTTCACTAGCGGGAGTGGATACGCAGTATTTT.

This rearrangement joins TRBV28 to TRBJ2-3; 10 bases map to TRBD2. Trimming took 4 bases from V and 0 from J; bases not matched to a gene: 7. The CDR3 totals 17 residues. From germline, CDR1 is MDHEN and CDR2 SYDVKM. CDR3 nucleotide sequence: TGTGCCAGCAGTTGGGAAGCTAGCGGGAGAAGCACAGATACGCAGTATTTT. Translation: CASSWEASGRSTDTQYF.

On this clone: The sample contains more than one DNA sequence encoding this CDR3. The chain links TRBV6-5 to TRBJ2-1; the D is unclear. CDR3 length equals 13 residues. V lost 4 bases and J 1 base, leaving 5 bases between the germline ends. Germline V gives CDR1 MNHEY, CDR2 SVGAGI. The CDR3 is CASSWDSYNEQFF. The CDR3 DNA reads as TGTGCCAGCAGTTGGGATTCCTACAATGAGCAGTTCTTC.

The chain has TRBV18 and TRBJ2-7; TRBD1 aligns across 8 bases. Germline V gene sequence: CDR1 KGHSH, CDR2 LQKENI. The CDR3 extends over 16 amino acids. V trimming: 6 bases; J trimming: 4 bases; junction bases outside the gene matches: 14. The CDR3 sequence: CASSPKPGGATYEQYF. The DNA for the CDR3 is TGTGCCAGCTCTCCTAAACCAGGGGGCGCGACGTACGAGCAGTACTTC.

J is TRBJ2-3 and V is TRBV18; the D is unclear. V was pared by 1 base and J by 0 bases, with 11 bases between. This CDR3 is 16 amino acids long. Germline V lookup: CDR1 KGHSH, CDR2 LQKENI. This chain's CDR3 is CASSPQRAGSTDTQYF. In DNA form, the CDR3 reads TGTGCCAGCTCACCACAAAGGGCCGGGAGCACAGATACGCAGTATTTT.

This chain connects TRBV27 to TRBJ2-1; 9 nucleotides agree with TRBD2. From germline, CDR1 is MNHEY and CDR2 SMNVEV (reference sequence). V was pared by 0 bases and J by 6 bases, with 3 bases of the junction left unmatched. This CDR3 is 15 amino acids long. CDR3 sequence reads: CASSLSVAGVNEQFF. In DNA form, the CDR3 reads TGTGCCAGCAGTTTATCCGTAGCGGGAGTCAATGAGCAGTTCTTC.

The CDR3, as DNA: TGTGCCAGCAGTCGTGACAGGGGCCGCGCGTGGAAACTGTTTTTT. Its translation is CASSRDRGRAWKLFF. The chain recombines TRBV2 with TRBJ1-4, with 8 bases lining up with TRBD1. Germline lookup yields CDR1 SNHLY and CDR2 FYNNEI. Trimming cost V 5 bases and J 11 bases; bases outside gene matches: 13. This CDR3 is built from 15 residues.

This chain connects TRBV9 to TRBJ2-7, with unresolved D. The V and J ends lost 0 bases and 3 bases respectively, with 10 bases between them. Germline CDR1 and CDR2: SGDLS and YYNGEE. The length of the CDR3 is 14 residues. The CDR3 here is CASSVANLGYEQYF. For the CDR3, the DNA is TGTGCCAGCAGCGTAGCTAATCTGGGCTACGAGCAGTACTTC.